This TCR beta chain is drawn from a study of shared clonotypes between healthy human individuals. Study information: Samples came from a couple of female and three male donors aged 18 to 49. The study used three CD4 naive, three CD4 memory, two CD8 naive and one CD8 memory plate per donor.

Sequencing used immunoSEQ multiplex PCR; TCRdb keeps in-frame clones, though not all of them. In the table there are over 2 million clones, under 95% of which are singletons. Overall study results and limits: Of the naive CD4 clonotypes, about 5.4% were shared across a few donors.

Worth noting for this clone: Antigen unknown.

V lost 4 bases and J 4 bases, leaving 14 bases between the germline ends. The CDR3 is 15 residues long. Germline V gene lookup returns CDR1 MNHEY and CDR2 SMNVEV (reference sequence). The chain couples TRBV27 to TRBJ1-5, with D possibly TRBD1 on 6 matching bases. Sample: naive CD4+ T cells from PBMCs. The subset is: CD45RA+ positively selected. The source of this sequence is a man aged 18 to 35 in good health. Some clones in this sample may be carry-over from other donors' samples. The CDR3, as DNA: TGTGCCAGCAGTTCCCGGACAGTCCTAAATCAGCCCCAGCATTTT. Translation gives CASSSRTVLNQPQHF.